This TCR beta chain stems from a study of T cells after posttransplantation cyclophosphamide. Profiling relied on immunoSEQ multiplex PCR, and the TCRdb table lists in-frame clones only, not all of them. This sample carries 7,300 or so clones, none of them present only once. The study, taken as a whole, reports: After PTCy, TRB diversity resembled that of CNI/methotrexate controls. Blood and skin or GI T cell repertoires showed limited TRB overlap. Donor CD8+ memory clones often dominated recipient blood repertoires at later times.

The length of the CDR3 is 13 residues. Germline V CDR1 and CDR2: SGHNT, YYREEE (reference sequence). V was trimmed by 1 base and J by 4 bases, leaving 9 bases between them. Busulfan-fludarabine conditioning, marrow transplant, and cyclophosphamide on days +3 and +4 were administered. A few counts support this clone. No antigen is known for it. The starting material was PBMCs, obtained after allogeneic stem cell transplant with posttransplant cyclophosphamide. This receptor was obtained from a male patient aged 50 to 60 who received an allogeneic stem cell transplant from an unrelated donor, was CMV-positive, and had acute GVHD only. The graft donor may be the source of some T cells. V gene TRBV5-4 combines with J gene TRBJ2-7; D possibly corresponds to TRBD2 (6 bases). This CDR3 is CASSLQGTYEQYF. The CDR3 region has the DNA TGTGCCAGCAGCTTGCAAGGGACTTACGAGCAGTACTTC.